This T cell receptor (beta chain) was recorded in a study of T cell responses to AZD1222 COVID-19 vaccine (dated by TCRdb to the early 2020s). Regarding the study in general: AZD1222 recipients given second doses at about 4 weeks or at about 12 weeks were pooled, since spike-specific TCR depth and breadth were not found to differ between the two schedules. A total of 230 to 250 trial participants underwent TCR sequencing, of whom 207 had received two doses of AZD1222 and about 26 had received two doses of the MenACWY control vaccine. Enrollment into the trials was organized by age into subgroups of 18-55, 56-69 and 70-plus years, and those subgroups contained around 150, 28 and 57 TCR-sequenced participants, respectively. Beyond this particular receptor, the publication reports: Nearly half of unique spike-specific TCRs reportedly recognized epitopes outside regions mutated in the B.1.351 and B.1.1.7 variants. Only 5 to 7 AZD1222 recipients were SARS-CoV-2 seropositive at baseline, limiting conclusions about previously exposed vaccinees. In the small 56-69-year group, the increase in depth fell short of significance, most likely because of low power. Because no day 14 peak-response samples were available, repertoires were characterized only after the peak T cell response. A significant rise in spike-specific TCR breadth and depth was observed after two AZD1222 doses relative to day 0 and relative to MenACWY recipients. The vaccine-associated CD4 TCRs covered the entire spike protein, and the dominant responses fell in regions 160-218 and 743-854. Most participants were white British and females outnumbered males, and the authors suggested that clonal diversity may have been underestimated.

The CDR3 regions of human TCRbeta chains were analyzed by immunosequencing. As for the original processing: Repertoire TCRs were checked for matches against a reference library of SARS-CoV-2-specific TCRs that had been generated using the MIRA antigen-specificity platform. Breadth meant the fraction of unique TCRs that were SARS-CoV-2-associated, whereas depth meant the fraction of total T cells that were SARS-CoV-2-associated. Using the MIRA data, each spike-specific TCR was mapped to the spike region that the TCR reacts to and placed in a CD4 or CD8 class. Log10-transformed breadth and depth values were compared by one-way ANOVA with Sidak's multiple comparisons tests. This immuneACCESS table, as held by TCRdb, lists in-frame sequences with V and J called but not all clones. Of the missing ones, under half trace to an unresolved V gene in checked studies; the others have no known cause. V, J and clone size derive from that table, while D and trimming were established from the DNA sequence. The sample table holds 100,000 to 150,000 clones, of which roughly nine tenths were seen once. 2.8% of the sample rests with the top ten.

The sample's time point label is to be understood as: baseline before first vaccination. Vaccinee samples came from UK trials COV001 and COV002, including a single-blind randomized controlled phase 2/3 trial of AZD1222 (ChAdOx1 nCoV-19) in healthy adults. Trial participant PBMC samples were collected at day 0 and day 28 after the second dose for TCRbeta chain sequencing. This clone occurred a few times. Its antigen is unknown. It has no much larger one-base neighbor in the sample; base qualities were not kept. The CDR3 sequence holds 14 residues, the cysteine and phenylalanine included. The only DNA kept is the CDR3, 42 bases in frame from the first base. A distance of 18 bases separates the germline ends of V and J, which lose 5 bases and 5 bases respectively. The germline V gene encodes CDR1 SQVTM and CDR2 ANQGSEA.

In this chain, TRBV29-1 is recombined with TRBJ2-5; no D gene call is confident. The sequences come from peripheral blood, collected on day 0 of AZD1222 vaccination. This sequence was found in an adult in good health. The sequenced DNA is TGCAGCGTTCGTCTGGATGTCGCCGTTGAGACCCAGTACTTC. This gives the protein CSVRLDVAVETQYF.